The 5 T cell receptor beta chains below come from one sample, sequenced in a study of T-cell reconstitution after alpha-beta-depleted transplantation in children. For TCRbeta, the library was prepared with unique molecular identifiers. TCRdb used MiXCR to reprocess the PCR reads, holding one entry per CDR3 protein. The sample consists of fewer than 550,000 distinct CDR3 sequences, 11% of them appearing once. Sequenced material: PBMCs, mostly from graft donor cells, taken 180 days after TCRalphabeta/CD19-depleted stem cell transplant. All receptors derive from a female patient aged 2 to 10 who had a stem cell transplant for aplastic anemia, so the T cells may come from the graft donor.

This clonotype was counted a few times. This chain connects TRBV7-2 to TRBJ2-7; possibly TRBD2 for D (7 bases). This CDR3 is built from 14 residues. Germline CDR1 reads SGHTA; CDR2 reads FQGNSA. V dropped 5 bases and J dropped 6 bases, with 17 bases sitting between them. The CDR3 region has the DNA TGTGCCAGCAGCCAGGTTGGGGGGGCGGGCGAGCAGTACGTC. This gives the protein CASSQVGGAGEQYV.

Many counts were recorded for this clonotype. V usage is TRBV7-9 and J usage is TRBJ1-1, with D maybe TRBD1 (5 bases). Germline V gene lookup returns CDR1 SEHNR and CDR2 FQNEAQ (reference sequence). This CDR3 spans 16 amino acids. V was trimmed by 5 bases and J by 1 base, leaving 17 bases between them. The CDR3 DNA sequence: TGTGCCAGCAGCCCGACGAGACAGCTTTCGAACACTGAAGCTTTCTTT. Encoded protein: CASSPTRQLSNTEAFF.

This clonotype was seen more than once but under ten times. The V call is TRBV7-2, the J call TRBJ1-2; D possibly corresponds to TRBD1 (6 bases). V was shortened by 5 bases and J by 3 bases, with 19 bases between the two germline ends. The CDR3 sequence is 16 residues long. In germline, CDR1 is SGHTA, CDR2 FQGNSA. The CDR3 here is CASSPGQPSRHYGYTF. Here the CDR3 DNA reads TGTGCCAGCAGCCCCGGACAGCCCTCCCGACACTATGGCTACACCTTC.

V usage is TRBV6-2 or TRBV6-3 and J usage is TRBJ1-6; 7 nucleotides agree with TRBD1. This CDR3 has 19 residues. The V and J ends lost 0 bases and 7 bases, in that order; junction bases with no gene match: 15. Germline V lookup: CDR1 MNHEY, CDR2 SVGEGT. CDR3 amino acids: CASSYSRLGRDSPNSPLHF. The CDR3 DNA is TGTGCCAGCAGTTACTCGAGGCTGGGACGGGACAGTCCGAATTCACCCCTCCACTTT.

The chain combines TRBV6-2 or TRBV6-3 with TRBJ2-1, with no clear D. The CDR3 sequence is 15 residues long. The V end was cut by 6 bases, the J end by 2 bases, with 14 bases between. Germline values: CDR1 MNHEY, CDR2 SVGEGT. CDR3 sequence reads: CASRRWDGAYNEQFF. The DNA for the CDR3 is TGTGCCAGCAGACGCTGGGATGGGGCCTACAATGAGCAGTTCTTC.